This T cell receptor beta chain appears in the sequencing data of a study of blood T cells in healthy people across ages. Germline lookup yields CDR1 ENHRY and CDR2 SYGVKD. CDR3 size: 17 residues. The V end was cut by 4 bases, the J end by 0 bases, with 18 bases between. Notes on the study in general: In older individuals, TCR beta diversity per million T cells was lower, falling roughly linearly with age. Estimates of diversity drawn from one million T cells were considered underestimates. Strong correlation linked observed beta diversity and percent naive T cells.

Note on this clonotype: The antigen is unknown.

A J-beta primer mix and a sample-barcoded 5' primer were used in a second PCR of about 7 to 12 cycles. TCRdb fed the 5' RACE reads into MiXCR, producing one record per CDR3 protein. The sample yields about 1.8 million distinct CDR3 sequences, just under 50% seen once. Sequences were obtained from blood. V and J are TRBV10-3 and TRBJ2-5, with D tentatively TRBD1 (5 bases). The receptor was derived from a woman aged 40 to 55 in good health. The CDR3 protein is CAISVGLPGMYQETQYF. CDR3 bases: TGTGCCATCAGTGTTGGCCTACCAGGGATGTACCAAGAGACCCAGTACTTC.